This TCR beta chain appears in the sequencing data of a study of T cells after yellow fever vaccination. The CDR3 has 16 amino acids. The germline gives CDR1 SGHTA, CDR2 FQGNSA. Trimming took 2 bases from V and 5 from J; bases not matched to a gene: 7. TCRdb fed the 5' RACE reads into MiXCR, producing one record per CDR3 protein. The sample lists 450,000 to 600,000 distinct CDR3 sequences, about 17% occurring once. Sample: PBMCs, taken about 5 days after the first yellow fever vaccination. This clonotype was sampled from a young man who received the YFV17D yellow fever vaccine. V usage is TRBV7-2 and J usage is TRBJ2-1; the match to TRBD2 covers 9 bases. CDR3 bases: TGTGCCAGCAGCTTACAGCGGGGGGTCACAAACAATGAGCAGTTCTTC. It specifies CASSLQRGVTNNEQFF.